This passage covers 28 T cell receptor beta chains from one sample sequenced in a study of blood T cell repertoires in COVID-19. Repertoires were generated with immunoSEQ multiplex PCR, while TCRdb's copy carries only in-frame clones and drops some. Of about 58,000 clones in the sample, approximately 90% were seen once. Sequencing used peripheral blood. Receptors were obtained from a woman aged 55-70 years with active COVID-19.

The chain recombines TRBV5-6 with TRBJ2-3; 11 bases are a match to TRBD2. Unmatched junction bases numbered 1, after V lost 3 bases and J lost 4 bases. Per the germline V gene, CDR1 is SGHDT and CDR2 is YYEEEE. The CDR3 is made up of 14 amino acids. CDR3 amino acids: CASSWGLAADTQYF. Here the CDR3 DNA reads TGTGCCAGCAGCTGGGGACTAGCGGCAGATACGCAGTATTTT. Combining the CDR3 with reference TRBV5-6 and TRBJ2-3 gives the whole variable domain DAGVTQSPTHLIKTRGQQVTLRCSPKSGHDTVSWYQQALGQGPQFIFQYYEEEERQRGNFPDRFSGHQFPNYSSELNVNALLLGDSALYLCASSWGLAADTQYFGPGTRLTVL.

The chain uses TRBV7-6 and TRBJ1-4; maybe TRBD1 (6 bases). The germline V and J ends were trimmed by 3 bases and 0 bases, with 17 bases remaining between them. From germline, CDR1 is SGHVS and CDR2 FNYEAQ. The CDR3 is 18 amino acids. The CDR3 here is CASSFWPQGTATNEKLFF. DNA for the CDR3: TGTGCCAGCAGCTTCTGGCCGCAGGGGACCGCAACTAATGAAAAACTGTTTTTT.

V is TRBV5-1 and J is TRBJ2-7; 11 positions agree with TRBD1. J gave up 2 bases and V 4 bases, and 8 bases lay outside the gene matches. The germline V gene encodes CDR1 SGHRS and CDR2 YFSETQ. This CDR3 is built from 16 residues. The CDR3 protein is CASSVSPGQGAYEQYF. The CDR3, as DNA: TGCGCCAGCAGCGTTAGTCCGGGACAGGGGGCCTACGAGCAGTACTTC.

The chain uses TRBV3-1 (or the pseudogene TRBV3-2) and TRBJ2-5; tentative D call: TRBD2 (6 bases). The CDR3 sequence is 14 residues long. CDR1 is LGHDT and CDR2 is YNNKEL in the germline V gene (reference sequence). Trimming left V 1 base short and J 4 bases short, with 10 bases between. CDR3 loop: CASSQGGLLETQYF. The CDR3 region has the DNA TGTGCCAGCAGCCAAGGGGGACTCTTAGAGACCCAGTACTTC.

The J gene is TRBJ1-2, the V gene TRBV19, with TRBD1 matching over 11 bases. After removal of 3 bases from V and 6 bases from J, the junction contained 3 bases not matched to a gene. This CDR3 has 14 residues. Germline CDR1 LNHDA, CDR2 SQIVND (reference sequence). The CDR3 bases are TGTGCCAGTAGTATCCGGACAGGGGGCAATGGCTACACCTTC. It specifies CASSIRTGGNGYTF.

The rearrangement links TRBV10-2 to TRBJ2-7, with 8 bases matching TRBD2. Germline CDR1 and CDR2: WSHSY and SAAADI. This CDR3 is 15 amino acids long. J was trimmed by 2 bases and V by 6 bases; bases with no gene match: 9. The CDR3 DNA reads TGCGCCAGCAGGCCCAGCGGGGGCCTCACCTACGAGCAGTACTTC. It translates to CASRPSGGLTYEQYF.

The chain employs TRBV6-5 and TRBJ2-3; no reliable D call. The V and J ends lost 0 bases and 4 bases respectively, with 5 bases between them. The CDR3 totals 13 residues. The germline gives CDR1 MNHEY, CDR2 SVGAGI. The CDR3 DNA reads TGTGCCAGCAGTTACTCGTATGCAGATACGCAGTATTTT. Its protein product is CASSYSYADTQYF.

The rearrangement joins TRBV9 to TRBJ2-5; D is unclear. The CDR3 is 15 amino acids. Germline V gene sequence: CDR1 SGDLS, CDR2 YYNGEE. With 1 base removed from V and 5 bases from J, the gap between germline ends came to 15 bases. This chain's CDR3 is CASSVSLDLRETQYF. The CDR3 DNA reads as TGTGCCAGCAGCGTATCGTTGGATCTGAGGGAGACCCAGTACTTC.

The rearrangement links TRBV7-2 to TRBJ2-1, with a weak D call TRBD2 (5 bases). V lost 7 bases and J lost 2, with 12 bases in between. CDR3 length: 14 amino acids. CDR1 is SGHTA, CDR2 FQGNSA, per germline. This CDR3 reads CASTYNGAYNEQFF. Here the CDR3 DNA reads TGTGCCAGCACCTATAACGGGGCCTACAATGAGCAGTTCTTC.

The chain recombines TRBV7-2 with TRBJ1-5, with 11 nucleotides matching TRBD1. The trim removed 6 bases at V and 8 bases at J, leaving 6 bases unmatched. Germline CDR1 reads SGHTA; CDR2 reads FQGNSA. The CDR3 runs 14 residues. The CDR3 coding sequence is TGTGCCAGCAGTCGGACAGGGGGCTTGGAGCCCCAGCATTTT. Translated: CASSRTGGLEPQHF.

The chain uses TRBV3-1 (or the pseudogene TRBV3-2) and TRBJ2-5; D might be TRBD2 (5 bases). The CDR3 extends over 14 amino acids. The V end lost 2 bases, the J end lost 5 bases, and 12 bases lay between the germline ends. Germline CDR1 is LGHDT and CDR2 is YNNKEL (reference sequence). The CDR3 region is CASSQLGVHETQYF. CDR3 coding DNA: TGTGCCAGCAGCCAACTGGGAGTTCATGAGACCCAGTACTTC.

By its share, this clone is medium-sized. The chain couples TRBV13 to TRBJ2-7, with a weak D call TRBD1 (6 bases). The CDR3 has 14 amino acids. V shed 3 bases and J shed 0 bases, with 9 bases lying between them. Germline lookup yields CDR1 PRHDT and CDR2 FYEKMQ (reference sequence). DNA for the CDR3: TGTGCCAGCAGCTTTGGGACAAGCTCCTACGAGCAGTACTTC. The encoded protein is CASSFGTSSYEQYF.

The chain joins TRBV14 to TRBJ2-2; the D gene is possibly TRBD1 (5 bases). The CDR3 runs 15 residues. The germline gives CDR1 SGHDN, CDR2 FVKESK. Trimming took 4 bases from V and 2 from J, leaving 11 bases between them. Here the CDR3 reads CASSPTVFNTGELFF. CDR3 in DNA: TGTGCCAGCAGCCCGACAGTTTTTAACACCGGGGAGCTGTTTTTT. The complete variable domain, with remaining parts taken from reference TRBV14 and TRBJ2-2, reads EAGVTQFPSHSVIEKGQTVTLRCDPISGHDNLYWYRRVMGKEIKFLLHFVKESKQDESGMPNNRFLAERTGGTYSTLKVQPAELEDSGVYFCASSPTVFNTGELFFGEGSRLTVL.

CDR3 sequence (DNA): TGTGCCAGCTCACCCCTACCGGGGGGCACAGATACGCAGTATTTT. Amino acids: CASSPLPGGTDTQYF. J is TRBJ2-3 and V is TRBV18, with TRBD2 as a possible D gene (6 bases). CDR1 and CDR2 from the germline V gene are KGHSH and LQKENI. V lost 3 bases and J lost 1, with 11 bases in between. This CDR3 comprises 15 residues.

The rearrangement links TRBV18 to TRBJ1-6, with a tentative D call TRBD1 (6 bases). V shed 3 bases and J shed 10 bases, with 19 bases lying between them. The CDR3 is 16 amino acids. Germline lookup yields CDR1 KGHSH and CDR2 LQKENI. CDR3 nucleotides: TGTGCCAGCTCACCCTTCGCGGCAGGGGAAAAATCACCCCTCCACTTT. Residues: CASSPFAAGEKSPLHF.

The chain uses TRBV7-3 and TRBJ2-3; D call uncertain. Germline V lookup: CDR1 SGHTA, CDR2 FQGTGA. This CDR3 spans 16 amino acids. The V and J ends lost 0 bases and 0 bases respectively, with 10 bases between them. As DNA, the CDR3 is TGTGCCAGCAGCTTAACCAAGCTGCCGAGCACAGATACGCAGTATTTT. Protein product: CASSLTKLPSTDTQYF.

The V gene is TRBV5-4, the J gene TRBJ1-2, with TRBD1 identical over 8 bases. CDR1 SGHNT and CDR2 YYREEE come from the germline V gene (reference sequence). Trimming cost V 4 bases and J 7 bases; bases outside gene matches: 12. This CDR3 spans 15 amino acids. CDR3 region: CASSTTTGADGGYTF. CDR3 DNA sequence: TGTGCCAGCAGCACAACGACAGGGGCGGACGGTGGCTACACCTTC.

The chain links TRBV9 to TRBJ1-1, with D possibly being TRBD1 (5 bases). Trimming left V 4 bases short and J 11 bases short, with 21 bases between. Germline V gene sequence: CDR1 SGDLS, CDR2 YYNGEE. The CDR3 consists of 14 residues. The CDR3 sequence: CASSPSHPGGRAFF. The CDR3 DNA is TGTGCCAGCAGCCCTTCTCACCCGGGGGGTCGGGCTTTCTTT.

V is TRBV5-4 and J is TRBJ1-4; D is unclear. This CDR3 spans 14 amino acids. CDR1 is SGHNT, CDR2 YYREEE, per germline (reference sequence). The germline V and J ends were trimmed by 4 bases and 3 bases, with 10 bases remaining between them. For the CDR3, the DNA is TGTGCCAGCAGCATGAAGACTTCTAATGAAAAACTGTTTTTT. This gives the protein CASSMKTSNEKLFF.

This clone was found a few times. As DNA, the CDR3 is TGTGCCAGTAGTAGGACAGCGGGGTACGAGCAGTACTTC. Translating it yields CASSRTAGYEQYF. The J gene is TRBJ2-7, the V gene TRBV19; D is possibly TRBD2 (7 bases). The V end lost 4 bases, the J end lost 4 bases, and 11 bases lay between the germline ends. CDR1 LNHDA and CDR2 SQIVND come from the germline V gene (reference sequence). This CDR3 has 13 amino acids.

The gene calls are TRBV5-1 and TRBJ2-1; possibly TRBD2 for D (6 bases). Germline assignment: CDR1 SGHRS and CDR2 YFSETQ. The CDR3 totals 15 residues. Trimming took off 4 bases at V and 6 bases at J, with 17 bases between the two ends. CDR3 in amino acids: CASSRDSGRGNEQFF. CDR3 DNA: TGCGCCAGCAGCCGGGACTCCGGGCGGGGCAATGAGCAGTTCTTC.

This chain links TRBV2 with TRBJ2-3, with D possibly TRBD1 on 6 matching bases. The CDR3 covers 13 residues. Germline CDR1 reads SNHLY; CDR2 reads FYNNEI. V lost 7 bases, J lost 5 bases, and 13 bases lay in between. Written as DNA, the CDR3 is TGTGCCAGCATTCCAGGGGCCGGAGATACGCAGTATTTT. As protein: CASIPGAGDTQYF.

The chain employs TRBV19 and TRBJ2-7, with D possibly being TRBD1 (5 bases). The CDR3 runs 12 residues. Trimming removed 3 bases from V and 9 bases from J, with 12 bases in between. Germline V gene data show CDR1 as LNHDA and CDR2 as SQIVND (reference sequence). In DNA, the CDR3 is TGTGCCAGTAGTATGGACAAGGCCAGGCAGTACTTC. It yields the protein CASSMDKARQYF.

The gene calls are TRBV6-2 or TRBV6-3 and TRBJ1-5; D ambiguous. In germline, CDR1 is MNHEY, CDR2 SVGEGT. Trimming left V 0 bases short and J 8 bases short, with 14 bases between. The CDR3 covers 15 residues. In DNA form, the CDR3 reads TGTGCCAGCAGTTACTCGACCAGGCGCGGGGAGCCCCAGCATTTT. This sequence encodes CASSYSTRRGEPQHF.

CDR3 amino acids: CASSPRVIPHEQYF. The CDR3 DNA is TGTGCCAGCAGCCCCAGGGTGATCCCCCACGAGCAGTACTTC. The gene calls are TRBV7-8 and TRBJ2-7; D is possibly TRBD1 (5 bases). This CDR3 region has 14 residues. Germline-derived CDR1 and CDR2 are SGHVS and FQNEAQ. Deletions cut 5 bases from V and 5 bases from J, with 16 bases between.

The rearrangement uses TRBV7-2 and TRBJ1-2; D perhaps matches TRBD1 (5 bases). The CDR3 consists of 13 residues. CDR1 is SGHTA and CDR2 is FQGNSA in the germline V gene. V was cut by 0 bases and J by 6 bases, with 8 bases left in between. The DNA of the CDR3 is TGTGCCAGCAGCTTAGCGGGGCAGAATGGCTACACCTTC. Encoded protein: CASSLAGQNGYTF.

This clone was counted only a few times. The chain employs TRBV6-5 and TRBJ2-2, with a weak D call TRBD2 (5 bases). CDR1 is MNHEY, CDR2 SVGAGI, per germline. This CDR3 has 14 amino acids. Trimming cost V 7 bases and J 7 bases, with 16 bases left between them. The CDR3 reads CASKLRDWRGELFF. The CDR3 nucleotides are TGTGCCAGCAAACTGAGGGATTGGCGCGGGGAGCTGTTTTTT.

Here the CDR3 reads CASSEAEGFSGNTIYF. CDR3 bases: TGTGCCAGCAGTGAGGCGGAGGGTTTCTCTGGAAACACCATATATTTT. The chain employs TRBV6-1 and TRBJ1-3, with D unresolved. CDR3 length: 16 amino acids. V shed 3 bases and J shed 0 bases, with 12 bases lying between them. Germline CDR1 MNHNS, CDR2 SASEGT.